This section outlines one TCR beta chain sequence together with its context. TCRdb independently ran MiXCR on the RT-PCR reads; one entry per CDR3 protein. Here the sample spans 650,000 to 800,000 distinct CDR3 sequences, about 14% being singletons. What was sequenced was memory CD4+ T cells from blood. The TCR comes from a female donor in good health, serving as a healthy control.

CDR3 protein: CSARELAGEWSDEQFF. Written as DNA, the CDR3 is TGCAGTGCTAGAGAACTAGCGGGAGAATGGAGCGATGAGCAGTTCTTC. This chain connects TRBV20-1 to TRBJ2-1; 11 nucleotides match TRBD2. Germline-derived CDR1 and CDR2 are DFQATT and SNEGSKA (reference sequence). CDR3 size: 16 residues. V gave up 0 bases and J gave up 8 bases; unmatched junction bases: 9.